Listed here are 16 T cell receptor beta chains from one sample, sequenced in a study of Graves' ophthalmopathy and Graves' hyperthyroidism. The authors amplified TCR beta CDR3 regions from RNA transcripts. The workflow started with a first-round RT-PCR run with HTBI primers and then moved on to a second-round multiplex PCR. TCRdb itself ran the multiplex PCR reads through MiXCR, one entry per CDR3 protein. The profile shows 500,000 to 700,000 distinct CDR3 sequences, about a fifth of them singletons. Sequences were obtained from peripheral blood. All receptors come from a woman aged 18 to 35 with stable Graves' hyperthyroidism. Some clones in this sample may be carry-over from other donors' samples.

This clonotype was found many times. The rearrangement joins TRBV12-3 or TRBV12-4 to TRBJ1-1; perhaps TRBD1 as D (5 bases). This CDR3 has 14 amino acids. Trimming shortened V by 6 bases and J by 11 bases, and 22 bases separated the two germline ends. The CDR3 protein is CASRNDSKDLGAFF. The CDR3 DNA is TGTGCCAGCAGGAACGACAGCAAGGATCTGGGTGCTTTCTTT.

This clonotype was recorded at least ten times. V gene TRBV5-1 combines with J gene TRBJ1-1; TRBD1 matches at 8 bases. From germline, CDR1 is SGHRS and CDR2 YFSETQ. This CDR3 region has 13 residues. V trimming: 3 bases; J trimming: 7 bases; junction bases outside the gene matches: 5. The CDR3 DNA reads TGCGCCAGCAGCTCGGGACAGGCTGGTGAAGCTTTCTTT. It is translated as CASSSGQAGEAFF.

In the case of this clonotype: Possible read error: a much larger clone is one base away. The CDR3 protein is CASSLFIAPTGATRGYEQYV. As DNA, the CDR3 is TGTGCCAGCAGTTTATTCATCGCTCCAACAGGGGCCACTCGGGGGTACGAGCAGTACGTC. The chain has TRBV28 and TRBJ2-7; weak D call: TRBD1 (7 bases). The V gene lost 1 base and the J gene lost 4 bases, with 29 bases spanning the gap. The CDR3 runs 20 residues. The V gene's germline CDR1 is MDHEN and CDR2 SYDVKM.

The genes are TRBV19 and TRBJ1-1; weak D call: TRBD1 (5 bases). V dropped 3 bases and J dropped 4 bases, with 9 bases sitting between them. This CDR3 is 13 amino acids long. Germline V gives CDR1 LNHDA, CDR2 SQIVND (reference sequence). DNA for the CDR3: TGTGCCAGTAGTATTGGGGCGACCACTGAAGCTTTCTTT. Protein sequence: CASSIGATTEAFF.

Ten or more counts support this clonotype. The chain is built from TRBV27 and TRBJ1-2, with D maybe TRBD1 (5 bases). Trimming left V 10 bases short and J 7 bases short, with 16 bases between. Per germline, CDR1 MNHEY and CDR2 SMNVEV (reference sequence). The CDR3 runs 12 residues. CDR3 in DNA: TGTGCCACGGGACGGGGCCATGGTGGCTACACCTTC. Translation: CATGRGHGGYTF.

This sequence joins TRBV30 and TRBJ2-6, with 7 bases lining up with TRBD2. CDR3 size: 16 residues. V dropped 0 bases and J dropped 2; count of bases not matched to a gene: 4. The germline V gene encodes CDR1 GTSNPN and CDR2 SVGIG (reference sequence). The chain's CDR3 is CAWSVPAGAGANVLTF. The CDR3 DNA reads as TGTGCCTGGAGTGTACCCGCGGGAGCTGGGGCCAACGTCCTGACTTTC.

V usage is TRBV27 and J usage is TRBJ1-1; 8 bases line up with TRBD1. Trimming removed 4 bases from V and 0 bases from J; junction bases left unmatched: 7. The CDR3 is made up of 16 amino acids. The germline V gene encodes CDR1 MNHEY and CDR2 SMNVEV (reference sequence). The CDR3 region is CASSWGTGVMNTEAFF. CDR3 DNA sequence: TGTGCCAGCAGTTGGGGGACAGGAGTGATGAACACTGAAGCTTTCTTT.

This clonotype was counted ten times or more. The CDR3 region is CASSHEGPYGYTF. The DNA of the CDR3 is TGTGCCAGCAGCCACGAGGGACCGTATGGCTACACCTTC. This chain links TRBV14 with TRBJ1-2; possible D gene TRBD1, 5 bases. V was shortened by 3 bases and J by 5 bases, with 10 bases between the two germline ends. Germline loops: CDR1 SGHDN, CDR2 FVKESK. This CDR3 spans 13 amino acids.

This clonotype was observed at least ten times. The chain has TRBV7-6 and TRBJ2-2; 8 positions agree with TRBD2. CDR1 SGHVS and CDR2 FNYEAQ come from the germline V gene. This CDR3 has 15 amino acids. The trim removed 3 bases at V and 7 bases at J, leaving 7 bases unmatched. CDR3 nucleotide sequence: TGTGCCAGCAGCTTCGGCGGGAGGTTTAGCGGGGAGCTGTTTTTT. Amino acid sequence: CASSFGGRFSGELFF.

This clonotype showed up many times. Being one base from a much bigger clone, this may be a read error. The chain is built from TRBV6-1 and TRBJ1-1, with D unclear. The V gene's germline CDR1 is MNHNS and CDR2 SASEGT. The CDR3 loop spans 11 amino acids. The CDR3 region has the DNA TGTGCCAGCAGTGAGGCCTTTGAAGCTTGCTTT. Protein sequence: CASSEAFEACF.

The table lists this clonotype with many counts. The chain joins TRBV12-3 or TRBV12-4 to TRBJ1-6, with D maybe TRBD1 (5 bases). Trimming stripped 4 bases from V and 6 bases from J, with 13 bases between. This CDR3 has 15 residues. The CDR3 loop is CASSSVAGFNSPLHF. The CDR3 bases are TGTGCCAGCAGTTCAGTGGCAGGGTTTAATTCACCCCTCCACTTT.

For the CDR3, the DNA is TGTGCCAGCAGCGGAGGTACAGGGGTGGCTCAGCCCCAGCATTTT. This gives the protein CASSGGTGVAQPQHF. The rearrangement joins TRBV2 to TRBJ1-5; 7 bases align to TRBD1. Germline-derived CDR1 and CDR2 are SNHLY and FYNNEI. The trim removed 6 bases at V and 6 bases at J, leaving 11 bases unmatched. The CDR3 contains 15 residues.

This clonotype has a handful of counts. The chain carries TRBV5-1 and TRBJ2-5; the match to TRBD1 covers 11 bases. This CDR3 is built from 14 residues. J was trimmed by 5 bases and V by 4 bases; bases with no gene match: 4. CDR1 is SGHRS, CDR2 YFSETQ, per germline. The CDR3 DNA sequence: TGCGCCAGCAGCGGTGGGACAGGGGGGGAGACCCAGTACTTC. Translated: CASSGGTGGETQYF.

This clonotype was observed many times. The rearrangement uses TRBV6-2 or TRBV6-3 and TRBJ1-2, with 8 bases identical to TRBD1. The germline V gene has CDR1 MNHEY and CDR2 SVGEGT. The length of the CDR3 is 11 residues. V lost 5 bases and J lost 9; bases outside the gene matches: 2. The DNA for the CDR3 is TGTGCCAGCAGTCGACAGGGGAGCTACACCTTC. It specifies CASSRQGSYTF.

This clonotype was seen once. The CDR3 is CASSRTLATQYF. Written as DNA, the CDR3 is TGTGCCAGCAGTCGCACCCTAGCTACGCAGTATTTT. This rearrangement joins TRBV6-2 or TRBV6-3 to TRBJ2-3, with D possibly matching TRBD2 (5 bases). The CDR3 length is 12 residues. V was cut by 5 bases and J by 8 bases, with 11 bases left in between. The germline V gene has CDR1 MNHEY and CDR2 SVGEGT.

This clonotype was found many times. A much bigger clone sits one base away, suggesting this may be a read error. The chain carries TRBV20-1 and TRBJ2-5; TRBD2 agrees at 12 bases. The J segment lost 5 bases and the V segment lost 1 base, leaving 5 bases of the junction unmatched. Germline V CDR1 and CDR2: DFQATT, SNEGSKA (reference sequence). The CDR3 spans 15 residues. The CDR3 DNA follows: TGCAGTGCTAGAGCTAGCGGGGGGGATGCGGAGACCCAGTACTTC. Translating gives CSARASGGDAETQYF.